This T cell receptor beta chain was found in a study of blood T cell repertoires in COVID-19. Trimming removed 1 base at V and 8 bases at J, with 14 bases between. CDR3 length equals 14 residues. Germline CDR1 LGHDT, CDR2 YNNKEL (reference sequence). Measured with immunoSEQ multiplex PCR; TCRdb has only the in-frame clones, and not every one. The data hold about 220,000 clones, with roughly 85% observed a single time. The chain couples TRBV3-1 (or the pseudogene TRBV3-2) to TRBJ1-2; D remains unclear. The source is a woman between 70 and 85 years old with COVID-19, enrolled during active disease. Sequencing was carried out using peripheral blood. The CDR3 spells CASSQATLLGGYTF. CDR3 DNA sequence: TGTGCCAGCAGCCAAGCTACACTACTCGGCGGCTACACCTTC.